The next 28 T cell receptor beta chains were all read from a single sample in a study of beta chain features in type 1 diabetes. cDNA synthesis used the whole RNA isolate, giving expressed TCRB sequences. Profiling relied on immunoSEQ multiplex PCR, and the TCRdb table lists in-frame clones only, not all of them. In the table there are about 240,000 clones, 25% to 35% of which are singletons. The sequenced material came from central memory CD4+ T cells from blood. The origin of the receptors is a man younger than 40 in good health.

V is TRBV5-1 and J is TRBJ1-5; a possible D gene is TRBD1 (6 bases). The V gene's germline CDR1 is SGHRS and CDR2 YFSETQ. The CDR3 covers 15 residues. V was cut by 4 bases and J by 5 bases, with 16 bases left in between. CDR3 in amino acids: CASSPSGGGHQPQHF. The CDR3 DNA reads TGCGCCAGCAGCCCGAGCGGCGGGGGCCATCAGCCCCAGCATTTT. Supplemented by reference TRBV5-1 and TRBJ1-5, the full variable domain reads KAGVTQTPRYLIKTRGQQVTLSCSPISGHRSVSWYQQTPGQGLQFLFEYFSETQRNKGNFPGRFSGRQFSNSRSEMNVSTLELGDSALYLCASSPSGGGHQPQHFGDGTRLSIL.

DNA of the CDR3: TGTGCCAGCAGCGTGGTAGCCAAAAACATTCAGTACTTC. As protein: CASSVVAKNIQYF. The rearrangement uses TRBV27 and TRBJ2-4; D not resolved. CDR3 size: 13 residues. Between the trimmed V and J ends, which lost 6 bases and 0 bases, there was a span of 6 bases. CDR1 and CDR2 from the germline V gene are MNHEY and SMNVEV (reference sequence).

V and J are TRBV25-1 and TRBJ2-6, with D perhaps TRBD2 (5 bases). Germline V gene sequence: CDR1 MGHDK, CDR2 SYGVNS. There are 18 residues in the CDR3. Trimming took off 2 bases at V and 0 bases at J, with 14 bases between the two ends. The DNA of the CDR3 is TGTGCCAGCAGTGAACATGGCGGGTTTAGCTCTGGGGCCAACGTCCTGACTTTC. As protein: CASSEHGGFSSGANVLTF.

In regard to this clone: The junction shows a germline mismatch at one end, possibly a read error. The chain is built from TRBV18 and TRBJ2-5; tentative D call: TRBD2 (6 bases). Germline V CDR1 and CDR2: KGHSH, LQKENI. The CDR3 is made up of 11 amino acids. The CDR3 reads CASSPGTACHF. In DNA, the CDR3 is TGTGCCAGCTCACCCGGGACTGCCTGCCACTTC.

This clone was seen many times. This sequence joins TRBV2 and TRBJ1-1, with a tentative D call TRBD1 (6 bases). V was trimmed by 10 bases and J by 1 base, leaving 16 bases between them. The CDR3 spans 14 residues. CDR1 and CDR2 (germline): SNHLY, FYNNEI. CDR3 in amino acids: CAIRRTEANTEAFF. Written as DNA, the CDR3 is TGTGCCATCCGGCGGACAGAAGCGAACACTGAAGCTTTCTTT. Supplemented by reference TRBV2 and TRBJ1-1, the full variable domain reads EPEVTQTPSHQVTQMGQEVILRCVPISNHLYFYWYRQILGQKVEFLVSFYNNEISEKSEIFDDQFSVERPDGSNFTLKIRSTKLEDSAMYFCAIRRTEANTEAFFGQGTRLTVV.

This clone has ten or more counts. J is TRBJ1-6 and V is TRBV14, with D possibly TRBD1 on 5 matching bases. Germline-derived CDR1 and CDR2 are SGHDN and FVKESK. V was trimmed by 2 bases and J by 5 bases, leaving 13 bases between them. The CDR3 has 16 amino acids. The CDR3 region is CASSQMYGADNSPLHF. The DNA for the CDR3 is TGTGCCAGCAGCCAAATGTACGGGGCTGATAATTCACCCCTCCACTTT. The variable domain in full, completed from reference TRBV14 and TRBJ1-6, reads EAGVTQFPSHSVIEKGQTVTLRCDPISGHDNLYWYRRVMGKEIKFLLHFVKESKQDESGMPNNRFLAERTGGTYSTLKVQPAELEDSGVYFCASSQMYGADNSPLHFGNGTRLTVT.

This clone appeared a few times. The rearrangement uses TRBV14 and TRBJ2-3; the match to TRBD2 covers 8 bases. The CDR3 runs to 14 residues. Germline CDR1 is SGHDN and CDR2 is FVKESK. The J segment lost 7 bases and the V segment lost 4 bases, leaving 7 bases of the junction unmatched. The DNA for the CDR3 is TGTGCCAGCAGCCCGACTAGCGTCACGAATACGCAGTATTTT. It encodes CASSPTSVTNTQYF.

V is TRBV5-6 and J is TRBJ2-2; maybe TRBD1 (7 bases). V was clipped by 3 bases and J by 1 base, with 13 bases between them. The CDR3 totals 16 residues. Germline V gene sequence: CDR1 SGHDT, CDR2 YYEEEE. CDR3: CASSYQGGVNTGELFF. The DNA for the CDR3 is TGTGCCAGCAGCTATCAGGGGGGCGTGAACACCGGGGAGCTGTTTTTT.

Only one count was recorded for this clone. The CDR3 loop reads CASSPGTGSKDTQYF. In DNA, the CDR3 is TGCGCCAGCAGCCCCGGGACAGGGAGTAAAGATACGCAGTATTTT. The rearrangement joins TRBV5-1 to TRBJ2-3, with 9 bases fitting TRBD1. The CDR3 totals 15 residues. The trim removed 4 bases at V and 5 bases at J, leaving 8 bases unmatched. The germline V gene has CDR1 SGHRS and CDR2 YFSETQ.

This clone has only one observation. J is TRBJ2-1 and V is TRBV11-2, with TRBD2 identical over 12 bases. Trimming took 5 bases from V and 2 from J; bases not matched to a gene: 4. This CDR3 is built from 16 residues. CDR1 is SGHAT and CDR2 is FQNNGV in the germline V gene. The CDR3 DNA sequence: TGTGCCAGCAGCCCGGGACTAGCGGGCCCCTACAATGAGCAGTTCTTC. The encoded protein is CASSPGLAGPYNEQFF.

This rearrangement joins TRBV18 to TRBJ2-5; D gene ambiguous. Germline V gene data show CDR1 as KGHSH and CDR2 as LQKENI. The CDR3 has 15 residues. The V end was cut by 1 base, the J end by 5 bases, with 14 bases between. The chain's CDR3 is CASSPLDSNGETQYF. The CDR3, as DNA: TGTGCCAGCTCACCACTAGACTCCAACGGGGAGACCCAGTACTTC. Supplemented by reference TRBV18 and TRBJ2-5, the full variable domain reads NAGVMQNPRHLVRRRGQEARLRCSPMKGHSHVYWYRQLPEEGLKFMVYLQKENIIDESGMPKERFSAEFPKEGPSILRIQQVVRGDSAAYFCASSPLDSNGETQYFGPGTRLLVL.

The rearrangement links TRBV6-5 to TRBJ1-2, with D possibly TRBD1 on 6 matching bases. Trimming took off 2 bases at V and 7 bases at J, with 17 bases between the two ends. Germline V gene lookup returns CDR1 MNHEY and CDR2 SVGAGI. This CDR3 region has 15 residues. The CDR3: CASSYAQDSMAGYTF. DNA for the CDR3: TGTGCCAGCAGTTACGCGCAGGACAGTATGGCTGGCTACACCTTC.

V and J are TRBV7-7 and TRBJ2-5, with no clear D. V lost 5 bases to trimming and J lost 5 bases, with 9 bases between them. The germline V gene encodes CDR1 SSHAT and CDR2 FNYEAQ (reference sequence). CDR3 size: 12 residues. The CDR3 nucleotides are TGTGCCAGCAGCCACACCGCCGAGACCCAGTACTTC. Its translation is CASSHTAETQYF.

Comment on this clone: Other DNA sequences of this sample code for an identical CDR3. V and J are TRBV30 and TRBJ1-1; no firm D call. Germline V gene sequence: CDR1 GTSNPN, CDR2 SVGIG (reference sequence). Trimming shortened V by 2 bases and J by 5 bases, and 9 bases separated the two germline ends. The CDR3 spans 12 residues. CDR3 protein: CAWSTGRTEAFF. In DNA, the CDR3 is TGTGCCTGGAGTACCGGCCGAACTGAAGCTTTCTTT.

The rearrangement links TRBV28 to TRBJ2-2; unclear D gene. This CDR3 is built from 14 residues. Germline assignment: CDR1 MDHEN and CDR2 SYDVKM. The V end lost 5 bases, the J end lost 6 bases, and 13 bases lay between the germline ends. The CDR3 protein is CASSRVMVPGELFF. CDR3 sequence (DNA): TGTGCCAGCAGTAGAGTAATGGTCCCCGGGGAGCTGTTTTTT. Filled out from reference TRBV28 and TRBJ2-2, the complete variable domain reads DVKVTQSSRYLVKRTGEKVFLECVQDMDHENMFWYRQDPGLGLRLIYFSYDVKMKEKGDIPEGYSVSREKKERFSLILESASTNQTSMYLCASSRVMVPGELFFGEGSRLTVL.

This clone was counted between two and nine times. The chain joins TRBV7-7 to TRBJ2-5, with 8 bases aligning to TRBD1. Germline CDR1 is SSHAT and CDR2 is FNYEAQ (reference sequence). Germline trimming cut 2 bases from V and 5 bases from J; bases unmatched to any gene: 1. The CDR3 is 13 amino acids. Here the CDR3 reads CASSLNRGETQYF. In nucleotides, the CDR3 is TGTGCCAGCAGCTTAAACAGGGGGGAGACCCAGTACTTC. The full variable domain, rest sourced from reference TRBV7-7 and TRBJ2-5, is GAGVSQSPRYKVTKRGQDVTLRCDPISSHATLYWYQQALGQGPEFLTYFNYEAQPDKSGLPSDRFSAERPEGSISTLTIQRTEQRDSAMYRCASSLNRGETQYFGPGTRLLVL.

This clone was detected a few times. The V and J genes are TRBV29-1 and TRBJ1-5; 10 nucleotides match TRBD1. CDR1 is SQVTM, CDR2 ANQGSEA, per germline. V was clipped by 6 bases and J by 4 bases; unmatched bases: 6. CDR3 size: 14 residues. The CDR3 nucleotides are TGCAGCGTACGGACAGGGGGGGATAATCAGCCCCAGCATTTT. Protein: CSVRTGGDNQPQHF.

This clone was observed a handful of times. The V gene is TRBV5-1, the J gene TRBJ2-3; D is uncertain. The V end was cut by 6 bases, the J end by 0 bases, with 8 bases between. This CDR3 comprises 13 residues. Germline CDR1 is SGHRS and CDR2 is YFSETQ. DNA for the CDR3: TGCGCCAGCACTCCTGGGAGCACAGATACGCAGTATTTT. Translating gives CASTPGSTDTQYF.

This clone showed up just a few times. The chain joins TRBV29-1 to TRBJ2-2, with 7 bases identical to TRBD1. V trimming: 7 bases; J trimming: 4 bases; junction bases outside the gene matches: 9. The CDR3 runs 14 residues. Germline lookup yields CDR1 SQVTM and CDR2 ANQGSEA. For the CDR3, the DNA is TGCAGCGCCCGGGACAGCTTACCCACCGGGGAGCTGTTTTTT. It codes for CSARDSLPTGELFF.

The CDR3 DNA is TGTGCCAGCGGGCAGGGATCCTACGAGCAGTACTTC. It encodes CASGQGSYEQYF. The rearrangement uses TRBV2 and TRBJ2-7; TRBD1 might be the D (5 bases). This CDR3 region has 12 residues. The V gene lost 8 bases and the J gene lost 1 base, with 9 bases spanning the gap. CDR1 and CDR2 (germline): SNHLY, FYNNEI.

A remark on this clone: The sample carries other DNA sequences with the same CDR3. The V call is TRBV4-1, the J call TRBJ2-1; D is ambiguous. Germline values: CDR1 MGHRA, CDR2 YSYEKL. The CDR3 spans 12 residues. Between the trimmed V and J ends, which lost 1 base and 6 bases, there was a span of 4 bases. The DNA of the CDR3 is TGCGCCAGCAGCCAAGTAGGCAATGAGCAGTTCTTC. Translated, it gives CASSQVGNEQFF.

Concerning this clone itself: Other DNA variants within this sample encode the same CDR3. The chain combines TRBV30 with TRBJ2-5; TRBD2 matches at 11 bases. After removal of 2 bases from V and 5 bases from J, the junction contained 4 bases not matched to a gene. This CDR3 region has 14 residues. Germline assignment: CDR1 GTSNPN and CDR2 SVGIG (reference sequence). CDR3 protein: CAWSLAGGPETQYF. The CDR3 bases are TGTGCCTGGAGTTTAGCGGGAGGGCCGGAGACCCAGTACTTC.

This clone was seen repeatedly, ten times or more. J is TRBJ1-1 and V is TRBV13; TRBD1 aligns across 7 bases. This CDR3 has 15 amino acids. Germline V lookup: CDR1 PRHDT, CDR2 FYEKMQ (reference sequence). Trimming cost V 6 bases and J 1 base; bases outside gene matches: 8. CDR3 DNA sequence: TGTGCCAGCAGAAACCGCCGGACAGGGAACACTGAAGCTTTCTTT. Amino acids: CASRNRRTGNTEAFF.

Remarks on this clone: The sample holds other DNA sequences that translate to the same CDR3. The rearrangement joins TRBV29-1 to TRBJ2-6, with a possible D match to TRBD1 (5 bases). Trimming took off 4 bases at V and 4 bases at J, with 5 bases between the two ends. This CDR3 spans 12 amino acids. Germline V gene data show CDR1 as SQVTM and CDR2 as ANQGSEA. CDR3 DNA sequence: TGCAGCGTTGCAGGGGGGGCCAACGTCCTGACTTTC. This encodes CSVAGGANVLTF.

The CDR3 nucleotides are TGTGCCAGCAGCACGGCTCGGGGGGCCTACGAGCAGTACTTC. Protein product: CASSTARGAYEQYF. V gene TRBV7-2 combines with J gene TRBJ2-7; the match to TRBD2 covers 7 bases. Germline V gene sequence: CDR1 SGHTA, CDR2 FQGNSA. V shed 5 bases and J 2 bases; nucleotides not matched to a gene: 6. This CDR3 comprises 14 residues.

A few counts support this clone. The chain employs TRBV2 and TRBJ1-1; 7 positions agree with TRBD1. The V and J ends lost 6 bases and 0 bases, in that order; junction bases with no gene match: 10. The CDR3 covers 16 residues. Germline-derived CDR1 and CDR2 are SNHLY and FYNNEI. Here the CDR3 reads CASSDRALALNTEAFF. The CDR3 nucleotides are TGTGCCAGCAGCGACAGGGCCTTAGCCCTGAACACTGAAGCTTTCTTT.

CDR3 DNA sequence: TGTGCCAGCAGCCGGGAAACTTCGTATGGCTACACCTTC. It encodes CASSRETSYGYTF. The rearrangement links TRBV5-4 to TRBJ1-2; D ambiguous. The CDR3 spans 13 residues. V was pared by 4 bases and J by 5 bases, with 12 bases between. CDR1 is SGHNT, CDR2 YYREEE, per germline (reference sequence). The full variable domain, in which reference TRBV5-4 and TRBJ1-2 provide the parts outside the CDR3, is ETGVTQSPTHLIKTRGQQVTLRCSSQSGHNTVSWYQQALGQGPQFIFQYYREEENGRGNFPPRFSGLQFPNYSSELNVNALELDDSALYLCASSRETSYGYTFGSGTRLTVV.

The chain recombines TRBV27 with TRBJ1-2, with TRBD1 as a possible D gene (6 bases). The CDR3 covers 15 residues. V was pared by 5 bases and J by 7 bases, with 20 bases between. CDR1 and CDR2 from the germline V gene are MNHEY and SMNVEV (reference sequence). CDR3 sequence: CASSRDLGGASGYTF. The DNA of the CDR3 is TGTGCCAGCAGTAGAGACCTGGGGGGGGCGAGTGGCTACACCTTC.